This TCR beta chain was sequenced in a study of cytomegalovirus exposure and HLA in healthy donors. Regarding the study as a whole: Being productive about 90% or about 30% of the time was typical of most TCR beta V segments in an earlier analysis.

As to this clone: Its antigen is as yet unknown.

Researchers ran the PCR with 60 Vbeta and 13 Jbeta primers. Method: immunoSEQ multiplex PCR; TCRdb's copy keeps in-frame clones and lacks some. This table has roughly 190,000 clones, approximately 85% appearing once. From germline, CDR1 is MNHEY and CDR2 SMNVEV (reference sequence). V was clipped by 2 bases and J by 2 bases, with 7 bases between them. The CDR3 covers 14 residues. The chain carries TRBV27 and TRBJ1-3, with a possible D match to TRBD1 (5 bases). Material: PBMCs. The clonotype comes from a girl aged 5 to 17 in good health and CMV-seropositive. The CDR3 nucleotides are TGTGCCAGCAGTTTAGGGGGGGCTGGAAACACCATATATTTT. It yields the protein CASSLGGAGNTIYF.